This TCR beta chain was retrieved from a study of blood T cell repertoires in COVID-19 (dated by TCRdb to about 2020). For the wider study: Collaborator samples came from the United States, Italy and Spain and covered acute and convalescent phases of COVID-19. The dataset comprised deeply sampled blood TCRbeta repertoires from subjects exposed to, actively infected with, or recovered from COVID-19. The material from the prospective study consisted of cDNA or gDNA derived from T cells, B-cell-depleted T cells, or PBMCs. Nearly every sample came with metadata listing a de-identified subject ID, COVID-19 status, age in years and sex. The samples were drawn from the first 160 participants of the ongoing ImmuneRACE study and from more than 1,000 subjects provided by 6 global collaborators. Where HLA class I and class II types were available, the types were taken from metadata supplied by the sample provider, not from assay-based typing. A freely available public database, intended as a resource for researchers studying the immune response to SARS-CoV-2, is where the repertoires were released. The paper as a whole reports these results and caveats: How much clinical and demographic metadata was included differed by source and by participant, and the metadata was provided uncurated.

Taken from cysteine to phenylalanine, the CDR3 has 15 residues. The DNA shown is the 45-base CDR3, in frame from base 1. After removal of 1 base from V and 2 bases from J, the junction retains 5 bases not matched to a gene. As encoded in the germline V gene (reference sequence), CDR1 is SGHKS while CDR2 is YYEKEE. About this clone: What this receptor recognizes is not known. Per-base qualities were not stored, and no clone one base away is much larger.

Whole blood was collected in K2EDTA tubes by collaborating institutions according to the institutions' own protocols. For TCRbeta analysis, collaborators shipped samples in one of three forms: frozen whole blood, isolated PBMCs, or DNA extracted from either of those sample types. TCRbeta CDR3 regions were amplified from genomic DNA using the immunoSEQ Assay, a bias-controlled multiplex PCR. The authors' pipeline ran thus. Nucleated cell counts per sample were estimated from amplification of reference gene primers within the assay. To quantify the absolute abundance of each unique TCRbeta CDR3 rearrangement, sequence reads were collapsed and filtered. For each sample, productive Simpson clonality was calculated as the square root of Simpson's diversity index across productive rearrangements. As stored in TCRdb, this immuneACCESS dataset retains in-frame rearrangements with V and J assigned. A fraction of the clones does not appear; measured against another copy, unresolved V genes explain less than half of the discrepancy, and the remainder lacks a known reason. The DNA gave D and trimming, while V, J and clone size come from that table. This sample has approximately 210,000 clones in its table, and around 80% of those were observed once. Less than 3.5% of the sample comes from the top ten.

The chain couples TRBV5-5 to TRBJ2-7, and 8 bases in between align with TRBD2. The TCR originated in a man aged 50 or older with active or convalescent COVID-19. Sequences were obtained from peripheral blood. The nucleotides read TGTGCCAGCAGCTTGTCGAGCGGGAGAACCTACGAGCAGTACTTC. Translated, it gives CASSLSSGRTYEQYF. With the portions outside the CDR3 filled from the reference TRBV5-5 and TRBJ2-7 genes, the complete variable region becomes DAGVTQSPTHLIKTRGQQVTLRCSPISGHKSVSWYQQVLGQGPQFIFQYYEKEERGRGNFPDRFSARQFPNYSSELNVNALLLGDSALYLCASSLSSGRTYEQYFGPGTRLTVT.